A single sample is the source of the 4 T cell receptor beta chains below, sequenced in a study of shared clonotypes between healthy human individuals. The protocol was immunoSEQ multiplex PCR, while the TCRdb copy is restricted to in-frame clones and leaves out a portion. This table has hundreds of thousands of clones, roughly three quarters appearing once. The sequenced sample consisted of PBMCs. These receptors all come from a middle-aged woman in good health. Some clones in this sample may be carry-over from other donors' samples.

As concerns this clone: A far larger clone is one nucleotide away, so this likely arose from a read error. Other DNA sequences of this sample code for an identical CDR3. V is TRBV4-3 and J is TRBJ1-5; D remains ambiguous. This CDR3 is 16 amino acids long. Germline CDR1 is LGHNA and CDR2 is YSLEER. The CDR3 DNA reads TGCGCCAGCAGCCAAGGTTGGAACGGAGTCAATCAGCCTCAGCATTTT. Translation gives CASSQGWNGVNQPQHF.

The chain uses TRBV2 and TRBJ2-3, with 9 positions matching TRBD1. With V trimmed by 9 bases and J by 5 bases, 6 bases remained unmatched. Germline V gives CDR1 SNHLY, CDR2 FYNNEI. The CDR3 has 13 residues. The CDR3 protein is CARRWTGEDTQYF. CDR3 DNA sequence: TGTGCCAGGAGGTGGACAGGGGAAGATACGCAGTATTTT.

The chain combines TRBV29-1 with TRBJ2-3; D unclear. The CDR3 is 12 residues long. V lost 7 bases to trimming and J lost 3 bases, with 11 bases between them. Germline V lookup: CDR1 SQVTM, CDR2 ANQGSEA. For the CDR3, the DNA is TGCAGCGGCCTCATCCTGACAGATACGCAGTATTTT. Amino acids: CSGLILTDTQYF.

This chain links TRBV28 with TRBJ2-7; D is ambiguous. The CDR3 sequence is 14 residues long. From germline, CDR1 is MDHEN and CDR2 SYDVKM. The germline V and J ends were trimmed by 2 bases and 3 bases, with 11 bases remaining between them. CDR3 sequence reads: CASSLTTVGYEQYF. DNA for the CDR3: TGTGCCAGCAGTTTAACTACCGTGGGCTACGAGCAGTACTTC. The full variable domain, in which reference TRBV28 and TRBJ2-7 provide the parts outside the CDR3, is DVKVTQSSRYLVKRTGEKVFLECVQDMDHENMFWYRQDPGLGLRLIYFSYDVKMKEKGDIPEGYSVSREKKERFSLILESASTNQTSMYLCASSLTTVGYEQYFGPGTRLTVT.